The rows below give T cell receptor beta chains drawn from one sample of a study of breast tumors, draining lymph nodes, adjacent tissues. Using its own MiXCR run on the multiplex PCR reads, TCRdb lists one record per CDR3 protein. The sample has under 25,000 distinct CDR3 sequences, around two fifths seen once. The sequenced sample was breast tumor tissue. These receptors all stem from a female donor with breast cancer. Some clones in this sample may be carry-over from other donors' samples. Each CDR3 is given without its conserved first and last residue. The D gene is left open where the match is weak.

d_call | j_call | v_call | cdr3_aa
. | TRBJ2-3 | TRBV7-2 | ASTHGDTQY
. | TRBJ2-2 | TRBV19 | ASRRQVGAGELF
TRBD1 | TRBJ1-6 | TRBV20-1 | SARIVTGGNSPLH
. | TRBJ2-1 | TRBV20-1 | SASGTYNEQF
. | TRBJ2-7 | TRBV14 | ASSQGGDRYYEQY
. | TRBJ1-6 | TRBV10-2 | ASSSRALAGYNSPLH
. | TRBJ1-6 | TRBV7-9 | ATKGLTWTGNSPLH
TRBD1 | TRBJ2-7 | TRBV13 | ASSWGQGIHEQY
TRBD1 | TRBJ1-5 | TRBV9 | ASSRTGIRQPQH
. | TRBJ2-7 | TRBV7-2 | ASQRLDSSYEQY
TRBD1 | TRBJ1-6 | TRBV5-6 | ASSLTGDSPLH
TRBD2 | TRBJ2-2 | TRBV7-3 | ASSPGTSGGTGELF
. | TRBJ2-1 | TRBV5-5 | ASKHAGQSYNEQF
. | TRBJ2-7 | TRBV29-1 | SVEDRSGQGYEQY
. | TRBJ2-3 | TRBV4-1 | ASSDRERVGTDTQY
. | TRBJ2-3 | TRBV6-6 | ASSYGGFPDTQY
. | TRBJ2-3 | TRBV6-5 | ASSYGGSLTDTQY
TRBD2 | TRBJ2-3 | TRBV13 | ASSIPSGRAGDTQY
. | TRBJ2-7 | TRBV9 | ASSVGEQY
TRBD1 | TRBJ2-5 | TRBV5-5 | ASSLMDRGDEETQY
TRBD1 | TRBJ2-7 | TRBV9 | ASSVETGQGFNEQY
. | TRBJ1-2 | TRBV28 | ASTGSPLTNYT
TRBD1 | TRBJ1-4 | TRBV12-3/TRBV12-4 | ASVRTGTNEKLF
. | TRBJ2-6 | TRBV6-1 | ASSEDSSGANVLT
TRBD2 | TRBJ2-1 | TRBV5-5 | ASSWGPGGEQF
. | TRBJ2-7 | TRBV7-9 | ASSSKAYEQY